The present entry profiles one T cell receptor (beta chain) with its context. The CDR3 extends over 12 amino acids. Germline CDR1 MDHEN, CDR2 SYDVKM. V was trimmed by 5 bases and J by 4 bases, leaving 9 bases between them. These data belong to a study of CD8 T cells in Susac syndrome. Reverse transcription of about 0.45 to 1 ug RNA was carried out with random hexamers. Coverage of TCR beta CDR3 amplification by immunoSEQ multiplex PCR extended to 54 Vbeta and 13 Jbeta. TCRdb used MiXCR to reprocess the immunoSEQ multiplex PCR reads, holding one entry per CDR3 protein. The sample records 140,000 or so distinct CDR3 sequences, approximately 95% being singletons.

The gene calls are TRBV28 and TRBJ2-7, with a possible D match to TRBD1 (5 bases). This TCR was recovered from a human donor with multiple sclerosis. Sequencing input: CD4+ T cells from PBMCs. The CDR3 region is CASSIPGYEQYF. As DNA, the CDR3 is TGTGCCAGCAGTATTCCAGGGTACGAGCAGTACTTC.